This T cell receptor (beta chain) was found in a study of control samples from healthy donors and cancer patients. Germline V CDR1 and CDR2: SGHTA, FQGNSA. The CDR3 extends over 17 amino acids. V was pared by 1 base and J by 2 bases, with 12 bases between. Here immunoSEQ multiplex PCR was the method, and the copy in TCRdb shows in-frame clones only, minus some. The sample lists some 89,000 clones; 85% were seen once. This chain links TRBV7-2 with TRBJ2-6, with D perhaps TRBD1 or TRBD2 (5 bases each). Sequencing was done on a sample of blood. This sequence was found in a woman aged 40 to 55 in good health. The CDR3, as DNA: TGTGCCAGCAGCTTAGATGAGGGGTCTCCTGGGGCCAACGTCCTGACTTTC. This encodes CASSLDEGSPGANVLTF.